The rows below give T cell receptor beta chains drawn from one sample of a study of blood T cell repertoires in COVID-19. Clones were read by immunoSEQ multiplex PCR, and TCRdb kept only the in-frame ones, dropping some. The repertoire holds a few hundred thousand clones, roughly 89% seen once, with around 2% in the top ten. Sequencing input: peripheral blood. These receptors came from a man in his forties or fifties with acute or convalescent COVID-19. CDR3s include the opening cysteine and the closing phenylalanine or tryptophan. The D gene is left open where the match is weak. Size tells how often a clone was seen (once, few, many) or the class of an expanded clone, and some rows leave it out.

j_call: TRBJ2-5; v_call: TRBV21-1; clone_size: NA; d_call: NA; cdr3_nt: TGTGCCAGCAGCAAGCGCAAGCGGGGCAAAAAAGAGACCCAGTACTTC; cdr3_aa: CASSKRKRGKKETQYF
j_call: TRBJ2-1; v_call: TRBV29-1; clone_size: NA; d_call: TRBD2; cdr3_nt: TGCAGCGTTGGTAGCGGGGGATTCAATGAGCAGTTCTTC; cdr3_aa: CSVGSGGFNEQFF
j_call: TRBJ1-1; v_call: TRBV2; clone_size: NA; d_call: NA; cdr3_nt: TGTGCCAGCAGTGGGGGGGGACGGTTGGCTTTCTTT; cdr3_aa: CASSGGGRLAFF
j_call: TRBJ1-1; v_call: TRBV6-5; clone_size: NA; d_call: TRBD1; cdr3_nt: TGTGCCAGCGGAGGGGGGACAGGGTTGACTGAAGCTTTCTTT; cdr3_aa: CASGGGTGLTEAFF
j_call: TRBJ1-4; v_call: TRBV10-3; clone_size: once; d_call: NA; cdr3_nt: TGTGCCACCAGTCATATTGGTTCGGGGACAACTAATGAAAAACTGTTTTTT; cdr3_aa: CATSHIGSGTTNEKLFF
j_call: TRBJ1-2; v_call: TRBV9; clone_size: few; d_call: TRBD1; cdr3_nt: TGTGCCAGCAGCGTAGCAAACAGGGGCGACTATGGCTACACCTTC; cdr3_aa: CASSVANRGDYGYTF
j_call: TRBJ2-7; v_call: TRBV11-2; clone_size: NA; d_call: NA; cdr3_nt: TGTGCCAGCAGCTTAGCACTTAGGGGCCCCTACGAGCAGTACTTC; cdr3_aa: CASSLALRGPYEQYF
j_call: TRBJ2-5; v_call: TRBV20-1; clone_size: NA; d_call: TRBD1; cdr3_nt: TGCAGTGCTAGTGGGGACAGGGAGTTCGAGACCCAGTACTTC; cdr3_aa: CSASGDREFETQYF
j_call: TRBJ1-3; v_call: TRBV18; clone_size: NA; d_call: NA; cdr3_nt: TGTGCCAGCTCACCGGCGGGGGACACCATATATTTT; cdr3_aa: CASSPAGDTIYF
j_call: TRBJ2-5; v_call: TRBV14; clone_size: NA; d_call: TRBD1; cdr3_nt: TGTGCCAGCAGCCAAGAAAGGGGGCTGGGGACCCAGTACTTC; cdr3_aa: CASSQERGLGTQYF
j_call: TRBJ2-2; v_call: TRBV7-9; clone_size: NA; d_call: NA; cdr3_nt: TGTGCCAGCAGCTTAGGCAGGGGAAACACCGGGGAGCTGTTTTTT; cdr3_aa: CASSLGRGNTGELFF
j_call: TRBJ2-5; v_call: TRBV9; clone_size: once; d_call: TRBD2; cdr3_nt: TGTGCCAGCAGCGTAGCGGCTAGCGGGGGCTCCCAAGAGACCCAGTACTTC; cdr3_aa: CASSVAASGGSQETQYF
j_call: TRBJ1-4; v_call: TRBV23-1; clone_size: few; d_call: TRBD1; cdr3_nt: TGCGCCAGCAGGACAAATACAGGGGGTCGGGGTGAAAAACTGTTTTTT; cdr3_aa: CASRTNTGGRGEKLFF
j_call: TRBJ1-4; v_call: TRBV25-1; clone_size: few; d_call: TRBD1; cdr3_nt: TGTGCCAGCAGTACGACAGGGGGAGATGAAAAACTGTTTTTT; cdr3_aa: CASSTTGGDEKLFF
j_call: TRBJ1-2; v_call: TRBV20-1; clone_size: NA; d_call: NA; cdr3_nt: TGCAGTGCTAGTATCGGGACAACTAACTATGGCTACACCTTC; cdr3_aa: CSASIGTTNYGYTF
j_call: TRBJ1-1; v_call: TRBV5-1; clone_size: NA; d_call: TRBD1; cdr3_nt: TGCGCCAGCAGCTCGGACAGGGGGCGGAATCTAAGGGCTTTCTTT; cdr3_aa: CASSSDRGRNLRAFF
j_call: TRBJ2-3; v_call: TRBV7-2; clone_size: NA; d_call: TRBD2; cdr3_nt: TGTGCCAGCAGCTATGCTTCCCTAGCGGGGGGGTCAGATACGCAGTATTTT; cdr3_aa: CASSYASLAGGSDTQYF
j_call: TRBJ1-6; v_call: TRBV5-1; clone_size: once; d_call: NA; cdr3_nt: TGCGCCAGCAGCGGGCCCGCCAGGGATTCACCCCTCCACTTT; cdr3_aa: CASSGPARDSPLHF
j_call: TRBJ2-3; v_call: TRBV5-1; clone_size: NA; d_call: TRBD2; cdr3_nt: TGCGCCAGCAGCCCGTTTAGCGGGGGGGCGACAGATACGCAGTATTTT; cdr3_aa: CASSPFSGGATDTQYF
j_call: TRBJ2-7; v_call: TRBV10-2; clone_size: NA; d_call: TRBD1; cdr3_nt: TGCGCCAGCAGGGGGGACAGCGAGCAGTACTTC; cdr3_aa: CASRGDSEQYF
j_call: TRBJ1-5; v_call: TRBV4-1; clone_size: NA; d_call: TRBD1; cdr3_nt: TGCGCCAGCAGCCAAGTGCGGGCAGGGGGGCTTCGGGCCCAGCATTTT; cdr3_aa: CASSQVRAGGLRAQHF
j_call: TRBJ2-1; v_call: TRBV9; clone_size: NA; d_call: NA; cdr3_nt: TGTGCCAGCAGCGCTCCCGGGACTCACAATGAGCAGTTCTTC; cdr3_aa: CASSAPGTHNEQFF
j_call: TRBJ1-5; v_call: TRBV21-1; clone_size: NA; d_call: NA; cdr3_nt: TGTGCCAGCAGCTCCATGGGGCAGGGTGGCGATCAGCCCCAGCATTTT; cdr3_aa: CASSSMGQGGDQPQHF
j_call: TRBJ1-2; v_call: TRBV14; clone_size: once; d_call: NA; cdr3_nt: TGTGCCAGCAGGAGGACAACTAACTATGGCTACACCTTC; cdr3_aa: CASRRTTNYGYTF
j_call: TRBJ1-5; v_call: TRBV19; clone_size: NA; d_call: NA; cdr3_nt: TGTGCCAGTAGTAAGGTCGGGACATCCTATAGCAATCAGCCCCAGCATTTT; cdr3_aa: CASSKVGTSYSNQPQHF
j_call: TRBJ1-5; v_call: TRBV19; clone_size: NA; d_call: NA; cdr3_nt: TGTGCCAGTAGTCGAGGGGGGGCAGGCAATCAGCCCCAGCATTTT; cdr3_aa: CASSRGGAGNQPQHF
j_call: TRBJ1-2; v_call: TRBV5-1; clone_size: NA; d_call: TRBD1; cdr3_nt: TGCGCCAGCAGCACGGGACAGGGTGATGGCTACACCTTC; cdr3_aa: CASSTGQGDGYTF
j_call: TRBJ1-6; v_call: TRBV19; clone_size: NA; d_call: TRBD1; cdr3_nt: TGTGCCAGTAGTCCACAGGGGCCCAACTATAATTCACCCCTCCACTTT; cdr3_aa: CASSPQGPNYNSPLHF
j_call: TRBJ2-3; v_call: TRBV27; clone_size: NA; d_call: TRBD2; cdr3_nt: TGTGCCAGCAGTTTATCGACTAGCGGGGGGGTTACCTTGACAGATACGCAGTATTTT; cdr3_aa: CASSLSTSGGVTLTDTQYF
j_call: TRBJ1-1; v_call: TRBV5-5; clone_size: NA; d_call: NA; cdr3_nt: TGTGCCAGCAGCTTAGCGGTTCCGAACGCTGAAGCTTTCTTT; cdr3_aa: CASSLAVPNAEAFF
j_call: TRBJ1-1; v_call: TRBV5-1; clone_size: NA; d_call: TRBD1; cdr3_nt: TGCGCCAGCAGCTTACAGGGGCAGTTTATGAACACTGAAGCTTTCTTT; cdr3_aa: CASSLQGQFMNTEAFF
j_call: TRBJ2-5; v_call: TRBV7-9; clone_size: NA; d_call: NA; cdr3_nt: TGTGCCAGCAGCTTAGGGCTAGCCGGGGAGACCCAGTACTTC; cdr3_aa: CASSLGLAGETQYF
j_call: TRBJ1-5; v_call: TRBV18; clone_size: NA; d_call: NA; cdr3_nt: TGTGCCAGCTCACCAATGGTTGTTGGAGTAAATCAGCCCCAGCATTTT; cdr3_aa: CASSPMVVGVNQPQHF